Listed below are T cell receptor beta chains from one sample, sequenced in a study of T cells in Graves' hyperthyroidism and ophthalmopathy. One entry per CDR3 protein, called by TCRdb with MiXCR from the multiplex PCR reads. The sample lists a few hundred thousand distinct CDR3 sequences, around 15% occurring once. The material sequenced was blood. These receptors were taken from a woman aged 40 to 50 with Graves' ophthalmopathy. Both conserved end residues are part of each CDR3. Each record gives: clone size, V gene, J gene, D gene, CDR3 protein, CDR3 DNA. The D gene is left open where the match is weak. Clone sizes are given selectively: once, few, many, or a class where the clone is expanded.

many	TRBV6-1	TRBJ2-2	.	CASGSLQSTGELFF	TGTGCCAGCGGAAGTTTACAGAGTACCGGGGAGCTGTTTTTT
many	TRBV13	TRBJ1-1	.	CASSRNLRVAFF	TGTGCCAGCAGCCGCAACCTTAGGGTGGCTTTCTTT
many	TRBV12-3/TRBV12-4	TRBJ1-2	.	CASSFTPAGDLYYGYTF	TGTGCCAGCAGTTTTACCCCGGCTGGGGATTTGTACTATGGCTACACCTTC
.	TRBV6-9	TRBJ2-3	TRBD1	CASSWDRAGSTDTQYF	TGTGCCAGCAGTTGGGACAGGGCCGGAAGCACAGATACGCAGTATTTT
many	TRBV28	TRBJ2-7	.	CASGGVLDEQYF	TGTGCCAGCGGGGGCGTACTGGACGAGCAGTACTTC
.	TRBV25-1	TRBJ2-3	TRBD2	CASRPSGDVDTQYF	TGTGCCAGCAGGCCGAGCGGGGATGTAGATACGCAGTATTTT
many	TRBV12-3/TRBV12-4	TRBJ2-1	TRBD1	CASSLPRDRQFF	TGTGCCAGCAGTTTGCCCCGGGACAGACAGTTCTTC
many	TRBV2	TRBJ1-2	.	CASSEDQGGYGYTF	TGTGCCAGCAGTGAAGACCAGGGCGGGTATGGCTACACCTTC
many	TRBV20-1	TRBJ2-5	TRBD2	CSALLAGKETQYF	TGCAGTGCTCTCCTAGCGGGGAAAGAGACCCAGTACTTC
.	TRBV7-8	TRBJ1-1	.	CASSFRELMNTEAFF	TGTGCCAGCAGCTTCAGGGAACTAATGAACACTGAAGCTTTCTTT
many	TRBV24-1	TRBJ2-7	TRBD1	CATSEAKTGTLYEQYF	TGTGCCACCAGTGAGGCGAAGACAGGGACCCTTTACGAGCAGTACTTC
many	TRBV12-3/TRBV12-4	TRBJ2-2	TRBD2	CASSLAADTGELFF	TGTGCCAGCAGCCTAGCGGCTGACACCGGGGAGCTGTTTTTT
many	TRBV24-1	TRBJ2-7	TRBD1	CATSDNRGLLSEQYF	TGTGCCACCAGTGATAACAGGGGGCTACTGTCGGAGCAGTACTTC
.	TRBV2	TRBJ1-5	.	CASSGGGGPNQPQHF	TGTGCCAGCAGTGGGGGGGGGGGGCCAAATCAGCCCCAGCATTTT
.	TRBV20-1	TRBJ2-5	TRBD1	CSARDLVRWGQGGPGTQYF	TGCAGTGCTAGAGATCTTGTAAGATGGGGACAGGGTGGACCGGGGACCCAGTACTTC
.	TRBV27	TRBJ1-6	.	CATRISYNSPLHF	TGTGCCACGCGGATCTCCTATAATTCACCCCTCCACTTT
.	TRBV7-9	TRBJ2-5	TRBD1	CASSLGTAHETQYF	TGTGCCAGCAGCCTCGGGACAGCGCACGAGACCCAGTACTTC
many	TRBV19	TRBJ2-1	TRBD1	CASTGRTGGRNEQFF	TGTGCCAGTACCGGAAGGACAGGGGGGCGTAATGAGCAGTTCTTC
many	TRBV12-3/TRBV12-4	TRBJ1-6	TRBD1	CASSFQGGDSPLHF	TGTGCCAGCAGTTTCCAAGGGGGCGATTCACCCCTCCACTTT
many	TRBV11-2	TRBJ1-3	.	CASSLTPGNTIYF	TGTGCCAGCAGTCTTACGCCCGGAAACACCATATATTTT
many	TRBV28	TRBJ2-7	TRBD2	CASMWTSGNEQYF	TGTGCCAGCATGTGGACTAGTGGGAACGAGCAGTACTTC
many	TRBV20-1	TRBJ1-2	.	CSASPAGRDGYTF	TGCAGTGCTAGTCCAGCAGGGAGGGACGGCTACACCTTC
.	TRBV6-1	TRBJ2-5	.	CASSPFQVGDQETQYF	TGTGCCAGCAGTCCATTTCAGGTCGGGGACCAAGAGACCCAGTACTTC
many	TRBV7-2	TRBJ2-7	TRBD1	CASSLARTGESYEQYF	TGTGCCAGCAGCTTAGCCCGGACAGGGGAATCCTACGAGCAGTACTTC
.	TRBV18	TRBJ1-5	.	CASSPDGGSQPQHF	TGTGCCAGCTCACCAGATGGAGGAAGTCAGCCCCAGCATTTT
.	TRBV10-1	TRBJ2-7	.	CASSEGLGSSYEQYF	TGCGCCAGCAGTGAGGGGCTCGGCAGTTCCTACGAGCAGTACTTC
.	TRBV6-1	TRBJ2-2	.	CASKWVRTGELFF	TGTGCCAGCAAGTGGGTGAGAACCGGGGAGCTGTTTTTT
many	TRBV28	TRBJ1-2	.	CASSPTAQGGYTF	TGTGCCAGCAGTCCGACCGCACAGGGTGGCTACACCTTC
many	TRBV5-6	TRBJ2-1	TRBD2	CASSLGGGPLNEQFF	TGTGCCAGCAGCTTGGGCGGGGGGCCGCTGAATGAGCAGTTCTTC
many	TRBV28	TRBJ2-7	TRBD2	CASSSISGGLSSYEQYF	TGTGCCAGCAGTTCAATTAGCGGGGGGTTGAGCTCCTACGAGCAGTACTTC
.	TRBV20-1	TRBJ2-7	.	CSARSTDSYEQYF	TGCAGTGCTAGGAGCACAGACTCCTACGAGCAGTACTTC
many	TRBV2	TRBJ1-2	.	CASSDEAGGYTF	TGTGCCAGCAGTGACGAGGCGGGAGGCTACACCTTC
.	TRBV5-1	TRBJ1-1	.	CASSLVGGSPEAFF	TGCGCCAGCAGCTTGGTAGGGGGTTCCCCTGAAGCTTTCTTT
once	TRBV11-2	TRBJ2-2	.	CASSPTHTGELFF	TGTGCCAGCAGCCCGACCCACACCGGGGAGCTGTTTTTT
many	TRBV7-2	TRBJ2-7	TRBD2	CASSLLGGLGEQYF	TGTGCCAGCAGCTTATTAGGCGGACTAGGCGAGCAGTACTTC
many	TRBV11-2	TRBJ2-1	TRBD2	CASSPIAGGPNNEQFF	TGTGCCAGCAGCCCCATAGCGGGGGGGCCTAACAATGAGCAGTTCTTC
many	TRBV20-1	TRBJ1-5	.	CSASNRASNQPQHF	TGCAGTGCTTCAAACAGGGCCAGCAATCAGCCCCAGCATTTT
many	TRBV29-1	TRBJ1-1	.	CSADWQNTEAFF	TGCAGTGCTGATTGGCAGAACACTGAAGCTTTCTTT
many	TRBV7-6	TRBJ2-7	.	CASSLTLGNEQYF	TGTGCCAGCAGCTTAACGCTCGGCAACGAGCAGTACTTC
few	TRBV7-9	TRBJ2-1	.	CASSLVRTNNEQFF	TGTGCCAGCAGCTTAGTCCGAACCAACAATGAGCAGTTCTTC
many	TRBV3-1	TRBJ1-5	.	CASSQAVGSNQPQHF	TGTGCCAGCAGCCAAGCTGTCGGAAGCAATCAGCCCCAGCATTTT
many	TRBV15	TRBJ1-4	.	CATSGGMREKLFF	TGTGCCACCAGCGGGGGGATGCGGGAAAAACTGTTTTTT
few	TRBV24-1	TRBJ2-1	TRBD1	CATSDPQGESYNEQFF	TGTGCCACCAGTGATCCCCAGGGGGAAAGTTACAATGAGCAGTTCTTC